Included here is one T cell receptor (beta chain) sequence, with context. There is no known antigen for this receptor. No much larger clonotype is one base removed from it; base qualities were not supplied. Genomic DNA was extracted from sorted cells for sequencing of the TCRbeta CDR3 region. TCRbeta CDR3 regions were sequenced using the immunoSEQ Assay. Not all clones reach the TCRdb copy of this immuneACCESS table, which keeps in-frame sequences only. Checked studies attribute under half of the gap to unresolved V genes and leave the rest unexplained. In all, the sample holds roughly 50,000 clones, and 85% to 90% of those were seen once. The ten most abundant clones make up over 9% of the sample. The data belong to a study of OX40 agonist ivuxolimab in advanced cancers. For the wider study: Ivuxolimab, which targeted the costimulatory receptor OX40 (CD134), was an agonistic, fully human IgG2 monoclonal antibody. The dose-escalation cohort was approximately 83% male with a mean age of around 62 years, ranging from roughly 20 to 80. Partial responses occurred in three dose-escalation patients, of whom one had hepatocellular carcinoma and two had cutaneous melanoma. Patients were allowed to have had prior anti-PD-1, anti-PD-L1 or anti-CTLA-4 therapy, and around 41% of the dose-escalation patients had previously received checkpoint inhibitors. Intravenous ivuxolimab was administered to patients every 2 weeks at six dose levels: 0.01, 0.1, 0.3, 1.5, 3 and 10 mg/kg. Among the roughly 50 dose-escalation patients, around 20 had hepatocellular carcinoma, about 15 melanoma, 9 renal cell carcinoma and 9 head and neck cancer. The point of sequencing TCRbeta in the periphery was to test whether ivuxolimab changed TCR sequence diversity and drove clonal T-cell expansion. The paper describes the monotherapy dose-escalation part (N of about 55 patients) of the phase I trial of ivuxolimab. Points the paper makes about the study in general: Low levels of normalized T-cell clonal expansion were also seen in some nonresponding patients. After ivuxolimab, more expanded clones were found on average in CD8+ T cells than in CD4+ T cells. In partial responders in the 0.1-3.0 mg/kg groups, normalized peripheral clonal expansion was found to be among the lowest, especially among CD8+ T cells. At doses from 0.1 to 3.0 mg/kg, clonal expansion was seen in both CD4+ and CD8+ blood T cells between baseline and week 6. Antigen specificity was not determined for the clonally expanded peripheral T cells.

Compared with germline, V lacks 4 bases and J lacks 8 bases; bases without a gene match: 4. CDR1 SGHDT and CDR2 YYEEEE are derived from the germline V gene. The CDR3 runs 12 residues from the cysteine to the phenylalanine. The sequence is cut down to CDR3 DNA, 36 bases in frame from base 1. The trial excluded patients who had a history of autoimmune disease or who were on systemic immunosuppression. Peripheral blood for TCR sequencing was collected from all dose cohorts at baseline, on cycle 4 day 1, and on cycle 7 day 1. Samples came from an open-label, multicenter, first-in-human phase I dose-escalation trial of ivuxolimab. Adults with locally advanced or metastatic melanoma, renal cell, hepatocellular, or head and neck squamous cell carcinoma were enrolled in the trial. Before TCR sequencing, CD4+ T cells and CD8+ T cells were sorted from peripheral blood as separate populations.

Sequencing was performed on CD4+ or CD8+ T cells sorted from blood, taken in a trial of the OX40 agonist ivuxolimab. This TCR derives from an adult with an advanced solid tumor such as melanoma, head and neck, liver or kidney cancer. This chain is built from TRBV5-6 and TRBJ1-1, with 8 bases aligning to TRBD1. The CDR3 region reads CASSPRDREAFF. The nucleotides read TGTGCCAGCAGCCCCCGGGACAGGGAAGCTTTCTTT.